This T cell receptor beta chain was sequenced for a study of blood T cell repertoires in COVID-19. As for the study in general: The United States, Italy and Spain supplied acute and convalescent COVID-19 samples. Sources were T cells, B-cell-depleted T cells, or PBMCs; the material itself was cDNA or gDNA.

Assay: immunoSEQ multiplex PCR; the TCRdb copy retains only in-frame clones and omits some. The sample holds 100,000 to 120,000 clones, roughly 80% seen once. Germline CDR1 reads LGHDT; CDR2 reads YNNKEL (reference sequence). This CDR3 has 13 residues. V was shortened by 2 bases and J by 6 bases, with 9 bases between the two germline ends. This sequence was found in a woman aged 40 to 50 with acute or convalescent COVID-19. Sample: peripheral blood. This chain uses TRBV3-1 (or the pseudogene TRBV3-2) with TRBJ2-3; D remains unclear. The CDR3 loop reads CASSQSQMDTQYF. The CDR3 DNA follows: TGTGCCAGCAGCCAAAGTCAGATGGATACGCAGTATTTT.